The rows below give T cell receptor beta chains drawn from one sample of a study of CD8 T cells in Susac syndrome. TCRdb redid the calling of the immunoSEQ multiplex PCR reads with MiXCR, one entry per CDR3 protein. The sample has fewer than 250,000 distinct CDR3 sequences, under 95% seen once; the top ten hold 0.1%. Material: CD4+ T cells from PBMCs. The receptors shown here come from a human donor in good health. Both conserved end residues are part of each CDR3. Fields, in order: D gene, J gene, V gene, clone size, CDR3 DNA, CDR3 protein. The D gene is left open where the match is weak. Only some rows state a clone size, as once, few, many or a class for expanded clones.

.,TRBJ2-3,TRBV20-1,.,TGCAGTGCTAGGTGGCGGGCAGATACGCAGTATTTT,CSARWRADTQYF
.,TRBJ2-1,TRBV4-1,.,TGCGCCAGCAGCCAAGAAGAAGTCTATGAGCAGTTCTTC,CASSQEEVYEQFF
.,TRBJ1-2,TRBV3-1,.,TGTGCCAGCAGCCAAGCAGTAGCAGGGCATGGCTACACCTTC,CASSQAVAGHGYTF
.,TRBJ2-2,TRBV4-2,.,TGTGCCAGCAGCCAAGATAGCACCGGGGAGCTGTTTTTT,CASSQDSTGELFF
.,TRBJ2-3,TRBV7-9,.,TGTGCCAGCAGCCAGACCAATAGGGCTGATACGCAGTATTTT,CASSQTNRADTQYF
.,TRBJ2-2,TRBV6-5,.,TGTGCCAGCACAGGGGCGAACACCGGGGAGCTGTTTTTT,CASTGANTGELFF
TRBD1,TRBJ1-1,TRBV6-6,.,TGTGCCAGCAGACCGGACAGGGCCTTGTACGTTGAAGCTTTCTTT,CASRPDRALYVEAFF
TRBD1,TRBJ1-4,TRBV18,.,TGTGCCAGCTCAGACAGGGGAAATGAAAAACTGTTTTTT,CASSDRGNEKLFF
.,TRBJ2-5,TRBV6-5,.,TGTGCCAGCAGTTACTCGAACCGGCCTCCTTTACAGACCCAGTACTTC,CASSYSNRPPLQTQYF
.,TRBJ2-7,TRBV29-1,.,TGCAGCGCCGAGGCAGGGTTTGACTCCTACGAGCAGTACTTC,CSAEAGFDSYEQYF
TRBD1,TRBJ2-1,TRBV15,.,TGTGCCACCCGGGGGACAGGGCCGAATGAGCAGTTCTTC,CATRGTGPNEQFF
.,TRBJ1-1,TRBV19,few,TGTGCCAGTAGTTTGCAACAGGGTTCGGCTTTCTTT,CASSLQQGSAFF
.,TRBJ1-3,TRBV11-1,.,TGTGCCAGCAGCCTCCAGACACCGGCCCTCTCTGGAAACACCATATATTTT,CASSLQTPALSGNTIYF
TRBD1,TRBJ2-3,TRBV5-6,.,TGTGCCAGCAGCTGGGGACAGGGGGGAGTGAGAGATACGCAGTATTTT,CASSWGQGGVRDTQYF
TRBD1,TRBJ1-2,TRBV5-1,.,TGCGCCAGCAGCCCGGGGGACAGGGAGGCTGGCTACACCTTC,CASSPGDREAGYTF
.,TRBJ1-1,TRBV11-3,.,TGTGCCAGCAGCTTAGAGCAGAACACTGAAGCTTTCTTT,CASSLEQNTEAFF
.,TRBJ1-1,TRBV10-3,.,TGTGCCATCAGCGTGACCACAGGCACTGAAGCTTTCTTT,CAISVTTGTEAFF
TRBD1,TRBJ1-3,TRBV20-1,once,TGCAGTGCTACAGGGGGCTGGACAGGAAACACCATATATTTT,CSATGGWTGNTIYF
.,TRBJ2-6,TRBV18,.,TGTGCCAGCTCACCGCTCCCGGGGTTGGGGGCCAACGTCCTGACTTTC,CASSPLPGLGANVLTF
.,TRBJ2-5,TRBV19,.,TGTGCCAGTAGTATACCCTCCGGGCGATACCGGACCCAGTACTTC,CASSIPSGRYRTQYF
TRBD1,TRBJ1-5,TRBV6-2/TRBV6-3,.,TGTGCCAGCAGTCCAAGCTGGACAGGGAGGAATCAGCCCCAGCATTTT,CASSPSWTGRNQPQHF